This TCR beta chain was sequenced in a study of cytomegalovirus exposure and HLA in healthy donors. The wider study: Earlier work reported 117 million unique TCR beta sequences from about 179 million T cells.

The CDR3 extends over 12 amino acids. Germline V gives CDR1 MGHDK, CDR2 SYGVNS. The V gene lost 4 bases and the J gene lost 8 bases, with 9 bases spanning the gap. General study results and limits: When the data were analyzed later, several of the most significant clusters appeared to be linked to common viral pathogens. Most sequenced TCRs were rare (though some public TCRs occurred in many donors).

The PCR made use of 60 Vbeta and 13 Jbeta primers. The table came from immunoSEQ multiplex PCR; TCRdb's copy has only in-frame clones and leaves some out. The sample has some 120,000 clones, around four fifths seen once; the top ten hold more than 3.5%. In regard to this clone: The antigen is undetermined.

Material for sequencing was PBMCs. The TCR sequence derives from a woman aged 40 to 50 in good health and CMV-seropositive. The chain employs TRBV25-1 and TRBJ2-1, with D possibly being TRBD2 (5 bases). The CDR3 sequence is CASSVTRDEQFF. As DNA, the CDR3 is TGTGCCAGCAGTGTTACTAGGGATGAGCAGTTCTTC.